Shown below are 20 T cell receptor beta chains from a single sample sequenced in a study of blood T cell repertoires in COVID-19. Repertoires were generated with immunoSEQ multiplex PCR, while TCRdb's copy carries only in-frame clones and drops some. The sample yields around 62,000 clones, roughly 84% seen once. Sequencing was done on a sample of peripheral blood. All receptors come from a man between 50 and 59 years old with active COVID-19.

The V call is TRBV2, the J call TRBJ1-2; TRBD1 is a possible D gene (6 bases). The CDR3 is made up of 14 amino acids. Germline CDR1 is SNHLY and CDR2 is FYNNEI. Trimming left V 6 bases short and J 3 bases short, with 14 bases between. The CDR3 reads CASSARQEYYGYTF. For the CDR3, the DNA is TGTGCCAGCAGCGCCCGACAGGAGTACTATGGCTACACCTTC.

V is TRBV6-1 and J is TRBJ2-2, with D maybe TRBD1 (7 bases). Per germline, CDR1 MNHNS and CDR2 SASEGT. This CDR3 spans 17 amino acids. V was clipped by 4 bases and J by 4 bases, with 19 bases between them. CDR3 sequence (DNA): TGTGCCAGCAGTGCGTACGGAGGGGGCAAATCCACCGGGGAGCTGTTTTTT. It encodes CASSAYGGGKSTGELFF.

J is TRBJ2-4 and V is TRBV5-1; 7 bases fit TRBD1. The CDR3 sequence is 16 residues long. V was clipped by 0 bases and J by 2 bases; unmatched bases: 5. Germline loops: CDR1 SGHRS, CDR2 YFSETQ. The CDR3 coding sequence is TGCGCCAGCAGCTTGGCCGGGGACAGTACCAAAAACATTCAGTACTTC. It encodes CASSLAGDSTKNIQYF.

V is TRBV18 and J is TRBJ2-3; 8 bases are a match to TRBD2. V lost 2 bases to trimming and J lost 4 bases; unmatched junction nucleotides: 5. Germline CDR1 and CDR2: KGHSH and LQKENI. The CDR3 covers 15 residues. The CDR3 DNA is TGTGCCAGCTCACCAGGGCCCGGGGGGGCAGATACGCAGTATTTT. Amino acids: CASSPGPGGADTQYF.

The chain has TRBV6-2 or TRBV6-3 and TRBJ2-3, with 8 bases that match TRBD2. Germline V gene lookup returns CDR1 MNHEY and CDR2 SVGEGT. The CDR3 is made up of 15 amino acids. The ends lost 3 bases at V and 2 bases at J; junction bases unmatched: 4. For the CDR3, the DNA is TGTGCCAGCAGTTATCGACTAGCGATCACAGATACGCAGTATTTT. As protein: CASSYRLAITDTQYF.

This chain connects TRBV10-2 to TRBJ1-3; TRBD1 matches at 8 bases. Per germline, CDR1 WSHSY and CDR2 SAAADI. With V trimmed by 6 bases and J by 8 bases, 9 bases remained unmatched. The CDR3 contains 14 residues. The CDR3 coding sequence is TGCGCCAGCAGGGCCGACAGGGGTGTAGACACCATATATTTT. It codes for CASRADRGVDTIYF.

The chain carries TRBV19 and TRBJ1-2; weak D call: TRBD1 (5 bases). V lost 5 bases and J 8 bases, leaving 12 bases between the germline ends. Germline V lookup: CDR1 LNHDA, CDR2 SQIVND (reference sequence). The CDR3 is 12 amino acids. The CDR3 DNA follows: TGTGCCAGTAGTTTCCAGGGTCGGGGCTACACCTTC. It yields the protein CASSFQGRGYTF.

The chain uses TRBV7-9 and TRBJ2-1; TRBD1 matches at 7 bases. In germline, CDR1 is SEHNR, CDR2 FQNEAQ (reference sequence). The length of the CDR3 is 16 residues. The J segment lost 10 bases and the V segment lost 4 bases, leaving 16 bases of the junction unmatched. This CDR3 is CASSSRTGNTLGEQFF. CDR3 bases: TGTGCCAGCAGCTCCCGGACAGGAAATACTCTTGGGGAGCAGTTCTTC.

The V and J genes are TRBV5-1 and TRBJ2-7; tentative D call: TRBD2 (6 bases). CDR1 and CDR2 from the germline V gene are SGHRS and YFSETQ. The V end lost 5 bases, the J end lost 6 bases, and 18 bases lay between the germline ends. The CDR3 is 14 residues long. CDR3 sequence (DNA): TGCGCCAGCAGGGCCCCGGGAGCAACTCTCGAGCAGTACTTC. Translation: CASRAPGATLEQYF.

The rearrangement links TRBV5-1 to TRBJ2-5; 9 nucleotides agree with TRBD2. The CDR3 consists of 16 residues. The germline V gene encodes CDR1 SGHRS and CDR2 YFSETQ. V was pared by 4 bases and J by 6 bases, with 13 bases of the junction left unmatched. This chain's CDR3 is CASSPRGSGSHQTQYF. Written as DNA, the CDR3 is TGCGCCAGCAGCCCCCGGGGTAGCGGGAGCCACCAGACCCAGTACTTC.

The J gene is TRBJ1-3, the V gene TRBV5-5, with D possibly matching TRBD1 (6 bases). From germline, CDR1 is SGHKS and CDR2 YYEKEE (reference sequence). CDR3 length: 14 residues. The V end lost 4 bases, the J end lost 6 bases, and 14 bases lay between the germline ends. CDR3 residues: CASSQTQGANTIYF. DNA for the CDR3: TGTGCCAGCAGCCAAACACAGGGCGCAAACACCATATATTTT.

The DNA of the CDR3 is TGTGCCAGCAGACAGAAGATAGATTCACCCCTCCACTTT. The encoded protein is CASRQKIDSPLHF. The chain joins TRBV6-5 to TRBJ1-6; D uncertain. V was clipped by 6 bases and J by 8 bases, with 11 bases between them. The CDR3 sequence is 13 residues long. Germline V gene lookup returns CDR1 MNHEY and CDR2 SVGAGI.

V is TRBV11-2 and J is TRBJ2-3, with TRBD2 matching over 10 bases. Trimming removed 2 bases from V and 4 bases from J; junction bases left unmatched: 9. CDR3 length: 17 residues. Germline CDR1 and CDR2: SGHAT and FQNNGV. The CDR3 is CASSLTIAGGIADTQYF. DNA of the CDR3: TGTGCCAGCAGCTTAACAATAGCGGGAGGAATTGCAGATACGCAGTATTTT.

This chain joins TRBV19 and TRBJ1-1, with D unresolved. Between the trimmed V and J ends, which lost 6 bases and 4 bases, there was a span of 9 bases. The CDR3 has 12 residues. Looked up from germline, CDR1 is LNHDA and CDR2 is SQIVND (reference sequence). The DNA of the CDR3 is TGTGCCAGTAGCCCACTTGGCACTGAAGCTTTCTTT. It specifies CASSPLGTEAFF.

This rearrangement joins TRBV15 to TRBJ2-1, with D unclear. The CDR3 has 12 residues. Germline lookup yields CDR1 LNHNV and CDR2 YYDKDF (reference sequence). The ends were cut back, 0 bases at V and 9 bases at J, with 6 bases in the middle. CDR3 amino acids: CATSRDLREQFF. Here the CDR3 DNA reads TGTGCCACCAGCAGAGATCTTCGTGAGCAGTTCTTC.

J is TRBJ2-3 and V is TRBV6-5; D ambiguous. Trimming removed 4 bases from V and 2 bases from J, with 10 bases in between. Germline lookup yields CDR1 MNHEY and CDR2 SVGAGI. The CDR3 totals 14 residues. CDR3 DNA: TGTGCCAGCAGTTCGTATAGCATCACAGATACGCAGTATTTT. As protein: CASSSYSITDTQYF.

Worth noting for this clone: Other DNA sequences in this sample translate to the same CDR3. This chain joins TRBV19 and TRBJ2-7; D unclear. This CDR3 region has 13 residues. Germline-derived CDR1 and CDR2 are LNHDA and SQIVND (reference sequence). V lost 3 bases and J lost 0, with 6 bases in between. For the CDR3, the DNA is TGTGCCAGTAGTATTGGCACCTCCTACGAGCAGTACTTC. It translates to CASSIGTSYEQYF.

The J gene is TRBJ1-1, the V gene TRBV5-6; D might be TRBD1 (5 bases). V shed 0 bases and J shed 7 bases, with 16 bases lying between them. CDR3 length: 15 amino acids. Per germline, CDR1 SGHDT and CDR2 YYEEEE. CDR3 residues: CASSLGPSGYGEAFF. In DNA, the CDR3 is TGTGCCAGCAGCTTGGGCCCCTCAGGGTATGGTGAAGCTTTCTTT.

The rearrangement joins TRBV13 to TRBJ2-1; D ambiguous. Germline loops: CDR1 PRHDT, CDR2 FYEKMQ (reference sequence). Trimming shortened V by 3 bases and J by 0 bases, and 9 bases separated the two germline ends. This CDR3 has 15 amino acids. This chain's CDR3 is CASSLSGGSYNEQFF. The CDR3 DNA reads TGTGCCAGCAGCTTGAGTGGCGGCTCCTACAATGAGCAGTTCTTC.

V usage is TRBV6-6 and J usage is TRBJ1-3; possibly TRBD1 for D (6 bases). This CDR3 spans 13 amino acids. Trimming stripped 9 bases from V and 3 bases from J, with 12 bases between. In germline, CDR1 is MNHNY, CDR2 SVGAGI (reference sequence). The CDR3 region is CASTGSIGNTIYF. DNA of the CDR3: TGTGCCAGTACAGGGAGCATTGGAAACACCATATATTTT.